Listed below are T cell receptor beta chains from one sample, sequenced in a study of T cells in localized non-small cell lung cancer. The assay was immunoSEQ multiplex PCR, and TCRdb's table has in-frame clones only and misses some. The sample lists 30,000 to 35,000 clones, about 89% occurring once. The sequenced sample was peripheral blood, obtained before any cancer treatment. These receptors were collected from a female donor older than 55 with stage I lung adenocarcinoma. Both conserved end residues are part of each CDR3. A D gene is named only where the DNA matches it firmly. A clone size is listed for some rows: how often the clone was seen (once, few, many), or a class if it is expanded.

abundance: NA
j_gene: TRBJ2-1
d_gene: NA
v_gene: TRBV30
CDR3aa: CAWSAVISGSYNEQFF
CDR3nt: TGTGCCTGGAGTGCAGTAATTAGCGGATCCTACAATGAGCAGTTCTTC

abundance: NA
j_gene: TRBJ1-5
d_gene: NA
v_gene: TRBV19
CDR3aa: CASSTVQGTGQPQHF
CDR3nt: TGTGCCAGTAGTACCGTTCAGGGGACGGGTCAGCCCCAGCATTTT

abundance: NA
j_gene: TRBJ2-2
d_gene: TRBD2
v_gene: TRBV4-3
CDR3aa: CASSHLTSGRVAPGELFF
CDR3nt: TGCGCCAGCAGCCACTTGACTAGCGGGAGGGTCGCCCCCGGGGAGCTGTTTTTT

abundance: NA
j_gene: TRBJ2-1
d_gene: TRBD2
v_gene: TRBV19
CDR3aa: CASSIGTNSYNEQFF
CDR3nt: TGTGCCAGTAGTATCGGGACTAACTCCTACAATGAGCAGTTCTTC

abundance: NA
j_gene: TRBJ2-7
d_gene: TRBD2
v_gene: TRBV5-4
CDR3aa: CASSLQAGGYGEQYF
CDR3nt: TGTGCCAGCAGCTTGCAGGCGGGGGGCTATGGGGAGCAGTACTTC

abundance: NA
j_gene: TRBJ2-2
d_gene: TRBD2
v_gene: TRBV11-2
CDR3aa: CASRTGLAGAGELFF
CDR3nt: TGTGCCAGCAGAACCGGACTAGCGGGAGCCGGGGAGCTGTTTTTT

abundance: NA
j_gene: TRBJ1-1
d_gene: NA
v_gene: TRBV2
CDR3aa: CASSQGLNTEAFF
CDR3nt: TGTGCCAGCAGTCAGGGGTTGAACACTGAAGCTTTCTTT

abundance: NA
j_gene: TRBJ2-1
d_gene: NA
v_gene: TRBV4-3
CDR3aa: CASSQGVTDSYEQFF
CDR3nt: TGCGCCAGCAGCCAAGGGGTAACGGATTCCTATGAGCAGTTCTTC

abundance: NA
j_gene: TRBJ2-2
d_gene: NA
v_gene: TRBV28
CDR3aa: CAIRTGFRDTGELFF
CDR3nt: TGTGCCATCAGAACAGGTTTTAGGGACACCGGGGAGCTGTTTTTT

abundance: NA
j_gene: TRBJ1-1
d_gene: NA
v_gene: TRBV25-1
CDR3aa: CASSLTDSSTEAFF
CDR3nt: TGTGCCAGCAGCTTGACGGACTCGAGCACTGAAGCTTTCTTT

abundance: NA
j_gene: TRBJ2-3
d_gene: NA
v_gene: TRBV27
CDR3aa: CASSLYSRAGRTDTQYF
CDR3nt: TGTGCCAGCAGTTTATACTCTCGGGCGGGCCGCACAGATACGCAGTATTTT

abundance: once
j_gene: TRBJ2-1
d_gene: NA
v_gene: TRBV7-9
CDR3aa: CASSLERNNEQFF
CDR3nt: TGTGCCAGCAGCCTGGAACGGAACAATGAGCAGTTCTTC

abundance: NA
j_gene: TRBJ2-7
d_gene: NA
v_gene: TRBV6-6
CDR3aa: CASSKGTSYEQYF
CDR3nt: TGTGCCAGCAGCAAGGGGACATCCTACGAGCAGTACTTC

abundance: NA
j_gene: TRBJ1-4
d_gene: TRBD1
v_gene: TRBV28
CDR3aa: CASQTGGFEKLFF
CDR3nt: TGTGCCAGCCAAACAGGGGGCTTTGAAAAACTGTTTTTT

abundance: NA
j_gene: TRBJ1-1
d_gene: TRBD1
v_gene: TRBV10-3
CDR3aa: CAISLGQGRTEAFF
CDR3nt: TGTGCCATCAGCCTCGGACAGGGTAGAACTGAAGCTTTCTTT

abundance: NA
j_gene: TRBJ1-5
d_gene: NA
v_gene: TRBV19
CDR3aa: CASSRGERNYQPQHF
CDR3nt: TGTGCCAGTAGTAGAGGGGAAAGGAACTATCAGCCCCAGCATTTT

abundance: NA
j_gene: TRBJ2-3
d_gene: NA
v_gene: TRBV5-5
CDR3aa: CASSLAPAGTSTDTQYF
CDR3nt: TGTGCCAGCAGCTTGGCCCCAGCGGGCACTAGCACAGATACGCAGTATTTT

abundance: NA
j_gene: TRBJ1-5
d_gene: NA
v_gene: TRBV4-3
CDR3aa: CASSQDQAGVRHF
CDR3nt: TGCGCCAGCAGCCAAGATCAGGCCGGGGTGCGGCATTTT

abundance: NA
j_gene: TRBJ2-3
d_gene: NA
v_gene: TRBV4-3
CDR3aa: CASSQDGRTDTQYF
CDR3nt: TGCGCCAGCAGCCAAGACGGTCGCACAGATACGCAGTATTTT

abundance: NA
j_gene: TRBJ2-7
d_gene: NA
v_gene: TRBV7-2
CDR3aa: CASSQQGGGSYEQYF
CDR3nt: TGTGCCAGCAGCCAGCAGGGAGGTGGCTCCTACGAGCAGTACTTC

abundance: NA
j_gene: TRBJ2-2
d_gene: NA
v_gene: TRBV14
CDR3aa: CASSRGGMELFF
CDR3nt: TGTGCCAGCAGCCGCGGAGGGATGGAGCTGTTTTTT

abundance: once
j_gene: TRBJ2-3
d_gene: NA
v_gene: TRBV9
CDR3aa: CASSVATFLGTDTQYF
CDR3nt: TGTGCCAGCAGCGTAGCAACGTTCCTCGGCACAGATACGCAGTATTTT

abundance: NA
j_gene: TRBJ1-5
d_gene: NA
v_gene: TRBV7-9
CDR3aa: CASSLGQTANQPQHF
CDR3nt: TGTGCCAGCAGCTTAGGGCAGACAGCTAATCAGCCCCAGCATTTT

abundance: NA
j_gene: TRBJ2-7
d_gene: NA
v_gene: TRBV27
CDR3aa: CASSSPGAYEQYF
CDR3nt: TGTGCCAGCAGTTCCCCGGGAGCCTACGAGCAGTACTTC

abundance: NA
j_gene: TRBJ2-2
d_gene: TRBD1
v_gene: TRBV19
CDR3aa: CASSHLRQGENTGELFF
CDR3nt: TGTGCCAGTAGTCACCTTAGACAGGGAGAGAACACCGGGGAGCTGTTTTTT

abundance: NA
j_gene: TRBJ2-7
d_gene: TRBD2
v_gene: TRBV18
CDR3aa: CASSPPGLAGAKVGSYEQYF
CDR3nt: TGTGCCAGCTCACCACCGGGCCTAGCGGGAGCCAAGGTCGGCTCCTACGAGCAGTACTTC

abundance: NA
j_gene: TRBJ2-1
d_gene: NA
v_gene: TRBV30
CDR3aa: CAWTRGSSYNEQFF
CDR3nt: TGTGCCTGGACGAGGGGTAGCTCCTACAATGAGCAGTTCTTC

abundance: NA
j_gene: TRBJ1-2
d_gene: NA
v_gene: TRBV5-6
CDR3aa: CASSLWSQSYGYTF
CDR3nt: TGTGCCAGCAGCTTGTGGAGTCAAAGCTATGGCTACACCTTC